These 14 T cell receptor beta chains came from one sample sequenced in a study of technical replicates of blood from a handful of donors (dated by TCRdb to 2017 to 2019). The library was produced with the immunoSEQ multiplex PCR assay. TCRdb stores this immuneACCESS table with in-frame sequences only. Part of the clones is absent; in the studies checked, under half of the shortfall reflects unresolved V genes, and no reason is known for the rest. Within this sample are around 92,000 clones, with 95% of them counted one time only. Of the sample, 0.2% to 0.25% is held by the ten largest clones. The sample was T cells isolated from PBMCs. These TCRs come from a human donor in good health.

The genes are TRBV9 and TRBJ2-2, with TRBD1 identical over 8 bases. J was trimmed by 2 bases and V by 7 bases; bases with no gene match: 10. This CDR3 region has 16 residues. CDR1 SGDLS and CDR2 YYNGEE come from the germline V gene. The chain's CDR3 is CASESGGTGNTGELFF. The CDR3 DNA reads TGTGCCAGCGAGAGTGGCGGGACAGGAAACACCGGGGAGCTGTTTTTT.

The rearrangement joins TRBV5-1 to TRBJ2-3; D is perhaps TRBD2 (6 bases). Germline V gene data show CDR1 as SGHRS and CDR2 as YFSETQ. The CDR3 spans 16 residues. V lost 4 bases and J 2 bases, leaving 17 bases between the germline ends. The CDR3 sequence is CASSDGGWKSTDTQYF. DNA of the CDR3: TGCGCCAGCAGCGACGGGGGTTGGAAATCCACAGATACGCAGTATTTT.

The chain uses TRBV12-5 and TRBJ2-7; a weak D match, TRBD2 (6 bases). CDR1 and CDR2 from the germline V gene are LGHNT and FRNRAP. With 5 bases removed from V and 5 bases from J, the gap between germline ends came to 19 bases. The CDR3 runs to 15 residues. The CDR3 region has the DNA TGTGCTAGTGGTCCAACTCGCGGGGCAATGAACGAGCAGTACTTC. Its protein is CASGPTRGAMNEQYF.

This clone has only one observation. This chain connects TRBV13 to TRBJ1-6, with TRBD1 matching 10 bases. Germline CDR1 reads PRHDT; CDR2 reads FYEKMQ (reference sequence). This CDR3 is 15 amino acids long. V was pared by 5 bases and J by 9 bases, with 7 bases of the junction left unmatched. CDR3 amino acids: CASSIRDRGISPLHF. The CDR3 DNA reads TGTGCCAGCAGCATCCGGGACAGGGGTATTTCACCCCTCCACTTT.

V usage is TRBV6-1 and J usage is TRBJ1-3; 9 nucleotides line up with TRBD1. CDR1 and CDR2 (germline): MNHNS, SASEGT. This CDR3 contains 17 residues. The V gene end was trimmed by 3 bases and the J gene end by 0 bases; junction bases not matched to a gene: 6. The CDR3 DNA sequence: TGTGCCAGCAGTGAGCCGACAGGGGGATTCTCTGGAAACACCATATATTTT. It codes for CASSEPTGGFSGNTIYF.

Only one count was recorded for this clone. V and J are TRBV28 and TRBJ1-5; 8 bases agree with TRBD1. V lost 4 bases and J lost 6; bases outside the gene matches: 11. Germline lookup yields CDR1 MDHEN and CDR2 SYDVKM. This CDR3 spans 16 amino acids. The CDR3, as DNA: TGTGCCAGCAGTTCGGGGCAGGGGGCTTGGAGTCAGCCCCAGCATTTT. Its translation is CASSSGQGAWSQPQHF.

The V gene is TRBV18, the J gene TRBJ2-7; perhaps TRBD1 as D (6 bases). This CDR3 spans 15 amino acids. CDR1 is KGHSH, CDR2 LQKENI, per germline. The V end was cut by 6 bases, the J end by 4 bases, with 19 bases between. The CDR3 protein is CASSQDGTSLYEQYF. The CDR3 nucleotides read TGTGCCAGCTCGCAGGACGGGACAAGTCTTTACGAGCAGTACTTC.

The J gene is TRBJ2-7, the V gene TRBV28; D not certain. Trimming pared 6 bases from V and 2 bases from J, leaving 14 bases between. The germline V gene encodes CDR1 MDHEN and CDR2 SYDVKM. The CDR3 spans 14 residues. The CDR3 DNA follows: TGTGCCAGCAGCCCCTCGGCACTAACCTACGAGCAGTACTTC. Translation: CASSPSALTYEQYF.

The table lists this clone with a count of one. The J gene is TRBJ2-1, the V gene TRBV9, with TRBD1 matching over 10 bases. This CDR3 is 16 amino acids long. The trim removed 0 bases at V and 5 bases at J, leaving 5 bases unmatched. Per germline, CDR1 SGDLS and CDR2 YYNGEE. As DNA, the CDR3 is TGTGCCAGCAGCGTAGGACAGGGGGCTCCCAACAATGAGCAGTTCTTC. The encoded protein is CASSVGQGAPNNEQFF.

The chain carries TRBV6-1 and TRBJ2-7; D is perhaps TRBD2 (7 bases). The CDR3 spans 13 residues. CDR1 is MNHNS and CDR2 is SASEGT in the germline V gene. Trimming stripped 5 bases from V and 2 bases from J, with 10 bases between. The CDR3 DNA follows: TGTGCCAGCAGTCCCGGGGGGCCCTACGAGCAGTACTTC. It is translated as CASSPGGPYEQYF.

The genes are TRBV28 and TRBJ2-1, with 11 bases that match TRBD2. V trimming: 5 bases; J trimming: 0 bases; junction bases outside the gene matches: 12. Germline V gene sequence: CDR1 MDHEN, CDR2 SYDVKM. This CDR3 has 19 residues. CDR3 protein: CASSPKGRLAGRSYNEQFF. The CDR3 DNA sequence: TGTGCCAGCAGTCCGAAGGGGAGACTAGCGGGACGCTCCTACAATGAGCAGTTCTTC.

The chain employs TRBV11-2 and TRBJ1-5; 8 bases fit TRBD1. The trim removed 1 base at V and 5 bases at J, leaving 4 bases unmatched. Germline values: CDR1 SGHAT, CDR2 FQNNGV. The CDR3 contains 15 residues. This CDR3 reads CASSLAQGAHQPQHF. The CDR3, as DNA: TGTGCCAGCAGCTTAGCCCAGGGGGCCCATCAGCCCCAGCATTTT.

The CDR3 sequence: CATSTKGVEIGYTQYF. DNA of the CDR3: TGTGCCACCAGCACCAAGGGGGTGGAGATTGGATATACGCAGTATTTT. V is TRBV15 and J is TRBJ2-3; D possibly corresponds to TRBD1 (6 bases). The CDR3 is made up of 16 amino acids. Germline lookup yields CDR1 LNHNV and CDR2 YYDKDF (reference sequence). Trimming pared 4 bases from V and 7 bases from J, leaving 21 bases between.

The genes are TRBV10-1 and TRBJ2-3; tentative D call: TRBD1 (5 bases). V lost 1 base and J 5 bases, leaving 10 bases between the germline ends. This CDR3 is built from 14 residues. In germline, CDR1 is WNHNN, CDR2 SYGVQD (reference sequence). DNA for the CDR3: TGCGCCAGCAGTGAGTTTCAAGGGGAAGATACGCAGTATTTT. Translation: CASSEFQGEDTQYF.